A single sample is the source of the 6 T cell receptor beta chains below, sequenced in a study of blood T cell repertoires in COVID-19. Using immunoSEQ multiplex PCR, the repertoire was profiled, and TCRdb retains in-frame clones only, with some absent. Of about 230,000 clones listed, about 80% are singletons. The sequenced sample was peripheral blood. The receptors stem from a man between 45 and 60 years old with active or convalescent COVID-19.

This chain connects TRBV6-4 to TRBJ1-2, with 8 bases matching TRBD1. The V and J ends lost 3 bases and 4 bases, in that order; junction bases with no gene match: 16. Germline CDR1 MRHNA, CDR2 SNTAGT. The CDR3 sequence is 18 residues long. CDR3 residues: CASSEIQGVRSDFYGYTF. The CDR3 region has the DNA TGTGCCAGCAGTGAGATACAGGGGGTGAGGTCTGATTTCTATGGCTACACCTTC.

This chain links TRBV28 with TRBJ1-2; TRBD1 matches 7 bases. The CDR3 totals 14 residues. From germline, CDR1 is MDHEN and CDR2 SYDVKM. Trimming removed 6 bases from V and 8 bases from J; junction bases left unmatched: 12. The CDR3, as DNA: TGTGCCAGCAGACGACCCGGGACAGCCTTCGGCTACACCTTC. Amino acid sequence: CASRRPGTAFGYTF.

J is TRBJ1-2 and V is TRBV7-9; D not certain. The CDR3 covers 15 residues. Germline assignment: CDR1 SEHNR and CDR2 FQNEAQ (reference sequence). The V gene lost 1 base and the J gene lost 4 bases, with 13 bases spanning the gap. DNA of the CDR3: TGTGCCAGCAGCTTAGTCGCACCGGTCGGCTATGGCTACACCTTC. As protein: CASSLVAPVGYGYTF.

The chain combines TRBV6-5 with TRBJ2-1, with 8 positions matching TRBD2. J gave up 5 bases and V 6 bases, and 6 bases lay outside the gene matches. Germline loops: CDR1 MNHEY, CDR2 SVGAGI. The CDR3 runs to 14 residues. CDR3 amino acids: CASSLGGVNNEQFF. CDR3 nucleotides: TGTGCCAGCAGCCTCGGGGGGGTCAACAATGAGCAGTTCTTC.

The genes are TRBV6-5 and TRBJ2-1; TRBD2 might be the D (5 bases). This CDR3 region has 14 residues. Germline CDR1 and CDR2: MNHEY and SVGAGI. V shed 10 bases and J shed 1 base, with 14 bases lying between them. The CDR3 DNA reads TGTGCCACCCACAACCGGGGTTCCTACAATGAGCAGTTCTTC. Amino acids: CATHNRGSYNEQFF.

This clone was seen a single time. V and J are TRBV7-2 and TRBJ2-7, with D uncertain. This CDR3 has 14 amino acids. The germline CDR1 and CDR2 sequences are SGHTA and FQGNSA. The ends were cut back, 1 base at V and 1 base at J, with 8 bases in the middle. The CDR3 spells CASSLGASSYEQYF. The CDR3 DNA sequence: TGTGCCAGCAGCTTAGGGGCCAGTTCCTACGAGCAGTACTTC.